Presented here are 10 T cell receptor beta chains from one specimen sequenced in a study of blood T cell repertoires in COVID-19. Assay used: immunoSEQ multiplex PCR; TCRdb lists only in-frame clones, some missing. The sample contains approximately 210,000 clones, 65% to 85% of which appear only once. The specimen was PBMCs or T cells enriched from blood (not recorded which). The origin of the receptors is a man aged 25-45 years with acute COVID-19.

The chain combines TRBV9 with TRBJ1-5; TRBD1 aligns across 7 bases. Germline CDR1 and CDR2: SGDLS and YYNGEE. CDR3 size: 13 residues. Unmatched junction bases numbered 1, after V lost 1 base and J lost 6 bases. This CDR3 reads CASSVTGVQPQHF. Written as DNA, the CDR3 is TGTGCCAGCAGCGTAACAGGGGTTCAGCCCCAGCATTTT.

The genes are TRBV19 and TRBJ1-1; a possible D gene is TRBD1 (5 bases). The CDR3 loop spans 12 amino acids. V was trimmed by 0 bases and J by 10 bases, leaving 9 bases between them. Germline CDR1 is LNHDA and CDR2 is SQIVND (reference sequence). The CDR3 reads CASSIDQGRAFF. The CDR3 region has the DNA TGTGCCAGTAGTATAGATCAGGGAAGAGCTTTCTTT.

The chain employs TRBV5-4 and TRBJ1-1; D may be TRBD1 (6 bases). Per germline, CDR1 SGHNT and CDR2 YYREEE (reference sequence). Deletions cut 3 bases from V and 3 bases from J, with 12 bases between. This CDR3 spans 14 amino acids. CDR3 in DNA: TGTGCCAGCAGCTCCCCAGGGGTGGACACTGAAGCTTTCTTT. Its protein product is CASSSPGVDTEAFF.

This clone was seen once. J is TRBJ1-2 and V is TRBV5-1, with no clear D. The ends were cut back, 4 bases at V and 2 bases at J, with 12 bases in the middle. Per the germline V gene, CDR1 is SGHRS and CDR2 is YFSETQ. There are 14 residues in the CDR3. The CDR3 reads CASSPLAGNYGYTF. As DNA, the CDR3 is TGCGCCAGCAGCCCCCTTGCGGGGAACTATGGCTACACCTTC.

V is TRBV2 and J is TRBJ1-2, with 9 bases fitting TRBD1. Germline V CDR1 and CDR2: SNHLY, FYNNEI. V gave up 9 bases and J gave up 6 bases; unmatched junction bases: 2. The CDR3 sequence is 11 residues long. In DNA form, the CDR3 reads TGTGCCAGTAGACAGGGGGATGGCTACACCTTC. Its translation: CASRQGDGYTF.

The genes are TRBV9 and TRBJ1-1, with 7 bases matching TRBD1. This CDR3 comprises 12 residues. Germline CDR1 SGDLS, CDR2 YYNGEE. The ends lost 6 bases at V and 3 bases at J; junction bases unmatched: 2. The CDR3 sequence: CASNRGDTEAFF. The DNA of the CDR3 is TGTGCCAGCAACAGGGGAGACACTGAAGCTTTCTTT.

The J gene is TRBJ1-5, the V gene TRBV6-5; TRBD1 might be the D (6 bases). Trimming cost V 2 bases and J 2 bases, with 13 bases left between them. Germline assignment: CDR1 MNHEY and CDR2 SVGAGI. CDR3 length: 16 amino acids. CDR3 DNA: TGTGCCAGCAGTTACCTGGGGGCGGAGGGCAATCAGCCCCAGCATTTT. It translates to CASSYLGAEGNQPQHF.

The gene calls are TRBV20-1 and TRBJ1-1, with 8 bases that match TRBD1. V gave up 6 bases and J gave up 2 bases; unmatched junction bases: 11. Germline CDR1 and CDR2: DFQATT and SNEGSKA (reference sequence). CDR3 length: 15 amino acids. The CDR3 protein is CSASQGAGVNTEAFF. The CDR3 bases are TGCAGTGCCAGTCAGGGGGCAGGGGTAAACACTGAAGCTTTCTTT.

The chain combines TRBV24-1 with TRBJ2-2, with TRBD1 as a possible D gene (6 bases). The germline CDR1 and CDR2 sequences are KGHDR and SFDVKD. The CDR3 is 16 residues long. Trimming pared 7 bases from V and 2 bases from J, leaving 16 bases between. The CDR3 nucleotides are TGTGCCACCAGGGAAGGAGGCAGGGGTAACACCGGGGAGCTGTTTTTT. Protein: CATREGGRGNTGELFF.

This clone was seen only a few times. The chain employs TRBV19 and TRBJ2-5, with 7 bases fitting TRBD1. The CDR3 runs 14 residues. V was clipped by 5 bases and J by 4 bases; unmatched bases: 7. The germline gives CDR1 LNHDA, CDR2 SQIVND (reference sequence). CDR3 DNA: TGTGCCAGTAGTGCAGGGGGAGTGGGAGAGACCCAGTACTTC. Amino acid sequence: CASSAGGVGETQYF.